This TCR beta chain derives from a study of T cell changes during pregnancy in multiple sclerosis. Some clones are missing from TCRdb's copy, which holds only in-frame ones; the method was immunoSEQ multiplex PCR. The table records over 60,000 clones, over 85% of them present only once. This TCR derives from a female donor with multiple sclerosis, enrolled in a pregnancy study. This specimen was peripheral blood, taken in the first trimester of pregnancy.

As DNA, the CDR3 is TGCAGCTTCCTCGGTCCCGGGACAGGGAACACTGAAGCTTTCTTT. Residues: CSFLGPGTGNTEAFF. The chain links TRBV29-1 to TRBJ1-1, with 8 bases matching TRBD1. The CDR3 runs to 15 residues. The trim removed 8 bases at V and 1 base at J, leaving 12 bases unmatched. From germline, CDR1 is SQVTM and CDR2 ANQGSEA.